This T cell receptor beta chain was recovered during a study of OX40 agonist ivuxolimab in advanced cancers. Findings and limits, study-wide: Some of the lowest clonal expansion was seen in partial responders at 0.1-3.0 mg/kg. Clonal expansion by week 6 occurred in CD4+ and CD8+ blood T cells (at 0.1 to 3.0 mg/kg).

Clones were read by immunoSEQ multiplex PCR, and TCRdb kept only the in-frame ones, dropping some. Of some 100,000 clones listed, under 90% were seen once; the top ten hold roughly 5%. Note on this clone: Its target is not known.

Germline values: CDR1 SGHTA, CDR2 FQGNSA. CDR3 length equals 15 residues. V lost 1 base and J 6 bases, leaving 14 bases between the germline ends. The chain employs TRBV7-2 and TRBJ2-3; TRBD1 is a possible D gene (5 bases). Sequences were derived from CD4+ or CD8+ T cells sorted from blood, sampled in a trial of the OX40 agonist ivuxolimab. This TCR was recovered from an adult with an advanced solid tumor such as melanoma, head and neck, liver or kidney cancer. The CDR3 coding sequence is TGTGCCAGCAGCTTAGGCTTCCAGGGCATTGATACGCAGTATTTT. It encodes CASSLGFQGIDTQYF.